This T cell receptor (beta chain) is from a study of T-cell reconstitution after alpha-beta-depleted transplantation in children. This clonotype was counted between two and nine times. Preparing the TCRbeta library involved the use of unique molecular identifiers. Using its own MiXCR run on the PCR reads, TCRdb lists one record per CDR3 protein. This sample has 200,000 to 250,000 distinct CDR3 sequences; approximately 8.4% occur once, and the top ten carry 35%. Trimming removed 3 bases at V and 5 bases at J, with 14 bases between. The CDR3 spans 14 residues. Germline V lookup: CDR1 DFQATT, CDR2 SNEGSKA (reference sequence).

The origin of this receptor is a male patient aged 2 to 10 who had a stem cell transplant for acute myeloid leukemia, so the T cells may come from the graft donor. Sequenced material: PBMCs, mostly from graft donor cells, taken 360 days after TCRalphabeta/CD19-depleted stem cell transplant. The chain links TRBV20-1 to TRBJ2-1, with D perhaps matching TRBD2 (6 bases). CDR3 sequence reads: CSARTSTYDNEQFF. DNA of the CDR3: TGCAGTGCTAGGACTAGTACATATGACAATGAGCAGTTCTTC.